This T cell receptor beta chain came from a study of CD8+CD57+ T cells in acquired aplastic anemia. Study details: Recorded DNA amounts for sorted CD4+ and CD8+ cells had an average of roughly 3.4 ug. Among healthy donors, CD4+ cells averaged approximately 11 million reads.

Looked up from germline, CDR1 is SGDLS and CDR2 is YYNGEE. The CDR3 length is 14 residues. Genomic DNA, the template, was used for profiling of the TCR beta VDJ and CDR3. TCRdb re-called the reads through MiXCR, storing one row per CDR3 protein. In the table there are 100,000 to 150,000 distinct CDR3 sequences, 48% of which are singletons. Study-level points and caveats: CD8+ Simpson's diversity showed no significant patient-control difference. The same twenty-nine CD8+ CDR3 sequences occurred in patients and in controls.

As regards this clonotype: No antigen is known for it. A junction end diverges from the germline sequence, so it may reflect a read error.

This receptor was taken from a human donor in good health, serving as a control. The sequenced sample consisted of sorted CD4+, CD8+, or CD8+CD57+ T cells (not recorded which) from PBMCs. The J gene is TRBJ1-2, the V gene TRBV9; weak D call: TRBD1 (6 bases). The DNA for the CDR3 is TGTGCCAGCAGCGTAGAAAGGGACAACTATGGTTACACCTTC. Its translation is CASSVERDNYGYTF.